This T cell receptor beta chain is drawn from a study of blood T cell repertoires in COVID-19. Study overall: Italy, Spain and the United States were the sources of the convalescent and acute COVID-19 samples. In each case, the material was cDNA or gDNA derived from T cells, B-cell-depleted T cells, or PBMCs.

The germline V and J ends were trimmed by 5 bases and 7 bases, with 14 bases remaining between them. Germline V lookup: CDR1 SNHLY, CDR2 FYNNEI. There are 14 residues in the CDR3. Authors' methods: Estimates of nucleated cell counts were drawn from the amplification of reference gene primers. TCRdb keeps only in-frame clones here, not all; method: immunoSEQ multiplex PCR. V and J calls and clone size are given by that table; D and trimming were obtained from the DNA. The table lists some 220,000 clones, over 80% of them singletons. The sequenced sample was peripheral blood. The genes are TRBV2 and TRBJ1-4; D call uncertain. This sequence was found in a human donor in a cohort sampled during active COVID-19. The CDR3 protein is CASSPKGGSEKLFF. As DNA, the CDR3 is TGTGCCAGCAGTCCAAAAGGAGGGTCTGAAAAACTGTTTTTT.